The present T cell receptor beta chain was sequenced within a study of blood T cell repertoires in COVID-19. The germline CDR1 and CDR2 sequences are MDHEN and SYDVKM. This CDR3 has 13 amino acids. V was pared by 6 bases and J by 4 bases, with 7 bases between. Here immunoSEQ multiplex PCR was the method, and the copy in TCRdb shows in-frame clones only, minus some. In the table there are some 350,000 clones, around 86% of which are singletons. Sequencing input: peripheral blood. This chain uses TRBV28 with TRBJ1-6, with D unclear. This clonotype was obtained from a human donor in a cohort sampled during active COVID-19. The CDR3: CASRSRYNSPLHF. The CDR3 bases are TGTGCCAGCAGGTCTAGGTATAATTCACCCCTCCACTTT.